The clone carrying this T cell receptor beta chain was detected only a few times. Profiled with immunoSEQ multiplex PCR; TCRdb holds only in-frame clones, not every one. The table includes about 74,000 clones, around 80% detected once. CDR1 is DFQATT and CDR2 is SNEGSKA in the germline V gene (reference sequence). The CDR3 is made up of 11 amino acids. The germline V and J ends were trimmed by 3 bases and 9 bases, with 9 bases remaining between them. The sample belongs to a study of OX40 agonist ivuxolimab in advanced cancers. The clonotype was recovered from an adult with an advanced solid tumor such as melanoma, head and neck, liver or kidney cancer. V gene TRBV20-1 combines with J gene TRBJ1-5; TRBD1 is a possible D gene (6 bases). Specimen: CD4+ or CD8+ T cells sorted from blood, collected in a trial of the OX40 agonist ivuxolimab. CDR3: CSASGGRPQHF. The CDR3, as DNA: TGCAGTGCTAGCGGGGGCAGGCCCCAGCATTTT.